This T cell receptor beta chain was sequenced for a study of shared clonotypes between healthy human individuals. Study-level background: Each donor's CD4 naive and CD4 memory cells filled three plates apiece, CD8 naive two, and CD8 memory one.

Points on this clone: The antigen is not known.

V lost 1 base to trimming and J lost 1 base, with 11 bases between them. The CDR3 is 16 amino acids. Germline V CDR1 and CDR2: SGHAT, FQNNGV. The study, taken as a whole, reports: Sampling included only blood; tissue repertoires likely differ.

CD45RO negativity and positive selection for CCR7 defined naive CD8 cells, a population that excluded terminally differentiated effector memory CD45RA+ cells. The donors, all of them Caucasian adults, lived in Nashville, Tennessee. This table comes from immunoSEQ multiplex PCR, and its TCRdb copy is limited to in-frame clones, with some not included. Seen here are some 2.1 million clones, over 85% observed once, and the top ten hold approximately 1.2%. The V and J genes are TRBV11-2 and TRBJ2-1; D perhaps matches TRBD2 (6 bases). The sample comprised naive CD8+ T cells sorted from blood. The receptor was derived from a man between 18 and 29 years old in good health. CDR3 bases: TGTGCCAGCAGCTTAGGAGGGACTTATTCCTACAATGAGCAGTTCTTC. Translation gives CASSLGGTYSYNEQFF.